This T cell receptor beta chain was identified during a study of post-analysis software for immune sequencing data. Points from the study as a whole: Strong co-clustering by F measure linked samples that shared a preparation batch. Multiple sclerosis patients showed significantly lower normalized Chao1 diversity than controls did. Relative to controls, patients had five TRBV segments at higher frequency, with TRBV5-6, TRBV5-1 and TRBV20-1 among these.

Note on this clonotype: Its antigen remains unidentified.

Prepared TCR beta cDNA libraries contained unique molecular identifiers. The T cell input of roughly 0.9 to 11 million gave approximately 460,000 cDNA molecules. TCRdb processed the PCR reads anew with MiXCR; each CDR3 protein has one entry. Seen here are hundreds of thousands of distinct CDR3 sequences, roughly 50% observed once, and the top ten hold over 4%. The CDR3 consists of 14 residues. The germline CDR1 and CDR2 sequences are PRHDT and FYEKMQ (reference sequence). Trimming removed 4 bases at V and 3 bases at J, with 12 bases between. Sequencing used blood. The clonotype was recovered from a girl aged 10 to 17 with multiple sclerosis. The chain has TRBV13 and TRBJ2-5; D gene ambiguous. The CDR3 coding sequence is TGTGCCAGCAGCTCCCGCAGAAGAGAAGAGACCCAGTACTTC. This codes for CASSSRRREETQYF.